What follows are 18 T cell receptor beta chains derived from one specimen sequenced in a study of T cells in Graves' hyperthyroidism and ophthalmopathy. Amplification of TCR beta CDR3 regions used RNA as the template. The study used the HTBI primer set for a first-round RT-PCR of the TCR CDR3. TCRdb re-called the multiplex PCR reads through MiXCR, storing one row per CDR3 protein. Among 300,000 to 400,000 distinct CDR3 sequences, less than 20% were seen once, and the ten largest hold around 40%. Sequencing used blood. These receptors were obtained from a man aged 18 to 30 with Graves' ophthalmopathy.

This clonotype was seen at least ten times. The CDR3 nucleotides read TGTGCCAGCAGCCAAGATAGCCATTATAGCAATCAGCCCCAGCATTTT. Residues: CASSQDSHYSNQPQHF. The chain carries TRBV3-1 and TRBJ1-5; unclear D gene. Trimming took off 0 bases at V and 0 bases at J, with 9 bases between the two ends. This CDR3 comprises 16 residues. Per the germline V gene, CDR1 is LGHDT and CDR2 is YNNKEL (reference sequence).

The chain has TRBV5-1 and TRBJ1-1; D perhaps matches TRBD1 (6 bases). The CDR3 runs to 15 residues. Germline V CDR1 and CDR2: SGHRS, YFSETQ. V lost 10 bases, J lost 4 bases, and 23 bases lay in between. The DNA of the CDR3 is TGCGCCGCCAGCTGGAGCAGGGGCGGGAGCACTGAAGCTTTCTTT. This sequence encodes CAASWSRGGSTEAFF. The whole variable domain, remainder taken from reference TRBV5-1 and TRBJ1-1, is KAGVTQTPRYLIKTRGQQVTLSCSPISGHRSVSWYQQTPGQGLQFLFEYFSETQRNKGNFPGRFSGRQFSNSRSEMNVSTLELGDSALYLCAASWSRGGSTEAFFGQGTRLTVV.

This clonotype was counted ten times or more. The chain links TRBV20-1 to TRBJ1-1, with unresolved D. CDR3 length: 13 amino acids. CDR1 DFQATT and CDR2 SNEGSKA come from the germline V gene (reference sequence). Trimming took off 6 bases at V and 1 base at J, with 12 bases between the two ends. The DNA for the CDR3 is TGCAGTGCACGAGGGCAGCCGAACACTGAAGCTTTCTTT. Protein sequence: CSARGQPNTEAFF.

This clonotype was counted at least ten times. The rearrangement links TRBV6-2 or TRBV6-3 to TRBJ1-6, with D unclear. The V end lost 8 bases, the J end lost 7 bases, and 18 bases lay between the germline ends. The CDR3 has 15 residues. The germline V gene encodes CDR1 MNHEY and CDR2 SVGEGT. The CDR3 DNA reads TGTGCCAGCGGGTGGGGTCCCCATCAAAATTCACCCCTCCACTTT. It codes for CASGWGPHQNSPLHF.

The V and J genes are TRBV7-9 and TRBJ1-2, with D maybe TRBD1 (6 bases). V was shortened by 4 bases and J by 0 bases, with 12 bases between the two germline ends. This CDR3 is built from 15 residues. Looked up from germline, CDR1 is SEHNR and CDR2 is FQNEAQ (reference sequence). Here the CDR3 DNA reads TGTGCCAGCAGCTCGGGGGGGGGCACTAACTATGGCTACACCTTC. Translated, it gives CASSSGGGTNYGYTF.

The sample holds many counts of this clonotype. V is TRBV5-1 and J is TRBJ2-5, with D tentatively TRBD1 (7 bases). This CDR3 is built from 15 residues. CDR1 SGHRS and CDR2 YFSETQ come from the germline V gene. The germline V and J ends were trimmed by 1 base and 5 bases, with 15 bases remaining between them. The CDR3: CASSLMEGAAETQYF. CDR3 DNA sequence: TGCGCCAGCAGCTTGATGGAGGGGGCAGCGGAGACCCAGTACTTC.

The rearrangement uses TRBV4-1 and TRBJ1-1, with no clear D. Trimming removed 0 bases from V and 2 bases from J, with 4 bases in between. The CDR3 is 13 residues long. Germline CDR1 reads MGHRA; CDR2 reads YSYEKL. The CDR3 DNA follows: TGCGCCAGCAGCCAAGATAGCAACACTGAAGCTTTCTTT. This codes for CASSQDSNTEAFF.

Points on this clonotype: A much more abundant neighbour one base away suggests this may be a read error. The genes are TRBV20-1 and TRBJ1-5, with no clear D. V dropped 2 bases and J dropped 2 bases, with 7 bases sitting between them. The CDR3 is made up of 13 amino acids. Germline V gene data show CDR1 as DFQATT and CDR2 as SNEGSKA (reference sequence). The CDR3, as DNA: TGCAGTGCTAGACAGGACCGCAATCAGCCCCAGCATTTT. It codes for CSARQDRNQPQHF.

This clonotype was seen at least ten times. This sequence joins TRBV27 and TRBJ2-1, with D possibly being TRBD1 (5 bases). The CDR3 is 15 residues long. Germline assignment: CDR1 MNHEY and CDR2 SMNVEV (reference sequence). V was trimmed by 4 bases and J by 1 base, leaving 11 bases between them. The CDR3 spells CASSSAPGSYNEQFF. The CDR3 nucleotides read TGTGCCAGCAGTTCGGCGCCAGGGTCCTACAATGAGCAGTTCTTC.

The DNA of the CDR3 is TGTGCCAGCAGTTACCGGGTCGGTGTGGCCCAAGAGACCCAGTACTTC. This translates into CASSYRVGVAQETQYF. The chain has TRBV6-5 and TRBJ2-5; D is uncertain. This CDR3 has 16 residues. The germline gives CDR1 MNHEY, CDR2 SVGAGI. Trimming took 2 bases from V and 1 from J, leaving 14 bases between them.

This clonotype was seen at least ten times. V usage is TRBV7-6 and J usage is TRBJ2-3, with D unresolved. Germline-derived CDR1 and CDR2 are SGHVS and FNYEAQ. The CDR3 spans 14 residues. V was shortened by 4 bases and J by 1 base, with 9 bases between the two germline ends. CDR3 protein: CASSSVGGTDTQYF. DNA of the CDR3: TGTGCCAGCAGCTCGGTAGGCGGCACAGATACGCAGTATTTT.

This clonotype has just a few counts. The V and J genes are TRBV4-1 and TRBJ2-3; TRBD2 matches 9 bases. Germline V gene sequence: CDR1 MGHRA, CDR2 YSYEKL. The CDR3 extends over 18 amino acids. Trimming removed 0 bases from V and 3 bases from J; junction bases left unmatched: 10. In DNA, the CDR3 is TGCGCCAGCAGCCAAGATCCGAGCGGGCTAGCGGGGACAGATACGCAGTATTTT. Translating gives CASSQDPSGLAGTDTQYF.

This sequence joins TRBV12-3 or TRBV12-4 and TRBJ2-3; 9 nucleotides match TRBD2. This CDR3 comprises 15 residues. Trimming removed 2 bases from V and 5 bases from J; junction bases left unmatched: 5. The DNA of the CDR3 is TGTGCCAGCAGTTTAAGGCGGGGGGGTCAAGATACGCAGTATTTT. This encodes CASSLRRGGQDTQYF.

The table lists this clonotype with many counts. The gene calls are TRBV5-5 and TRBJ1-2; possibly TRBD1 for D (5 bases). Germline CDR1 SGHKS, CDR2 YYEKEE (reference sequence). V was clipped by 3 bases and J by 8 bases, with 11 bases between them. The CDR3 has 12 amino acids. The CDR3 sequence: CASSYGHEGYTF. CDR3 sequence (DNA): TGTGCCAGCAGCTACGGACACGAAGGCTACACCTTC.

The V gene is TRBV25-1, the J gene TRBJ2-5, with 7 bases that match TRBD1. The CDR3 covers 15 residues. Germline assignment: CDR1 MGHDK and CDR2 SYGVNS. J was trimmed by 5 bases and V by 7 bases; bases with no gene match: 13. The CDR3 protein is CASTKIGGLGETQYF. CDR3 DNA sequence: TGTGCCAGCACAAAAATAGGGGGCCTGGGGGAGACCCAGTACTTC. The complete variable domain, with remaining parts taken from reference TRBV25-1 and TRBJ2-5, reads EADIYQTPRYLVIGTGKKITLECSQTMGHDKMYWYQQDPGMELHLIHYSYGVNSTEKGDLSSESTVSRIRTEHFPLTLESARPSHTSQYLCASTKIGGLGETQYFGPGTRLLVL.

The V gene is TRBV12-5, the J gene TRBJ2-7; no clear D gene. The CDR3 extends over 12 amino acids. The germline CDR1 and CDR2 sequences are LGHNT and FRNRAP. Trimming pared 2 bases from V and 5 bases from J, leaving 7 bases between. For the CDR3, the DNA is TGTGCTAGTGGTTTGTCGCCGGACGAGCAGTACTTC. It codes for CASGLSPDEQYF. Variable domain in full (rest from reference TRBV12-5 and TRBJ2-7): DARVTQTPRHKVTEMGQEVTMRCQPILGHNTVFWYRQTMMQGLELLAYFRNRAPLDDSGMPKDRFSAEMPDATLATLKIQPSEPRDSAVYFCASGLSPDEQYFGPGTRLTVT.

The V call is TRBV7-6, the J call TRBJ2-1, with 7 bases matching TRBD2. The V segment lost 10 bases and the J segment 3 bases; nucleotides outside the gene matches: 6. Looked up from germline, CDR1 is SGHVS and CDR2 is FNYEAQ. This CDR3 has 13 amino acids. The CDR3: CATRGDLYNEQFF. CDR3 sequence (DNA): TGTGCCACTCGGGGGGACCTCTACAATGAGCAGTTCTTC.

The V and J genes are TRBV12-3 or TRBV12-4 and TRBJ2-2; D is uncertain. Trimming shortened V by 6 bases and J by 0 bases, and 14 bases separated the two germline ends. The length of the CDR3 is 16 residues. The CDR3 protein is CASSREAESNTGELFF. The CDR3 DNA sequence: TGTGCCAGCAGCCGAGAGGCAGAATCGAACACCGGGGAGCTGTTTTTT.